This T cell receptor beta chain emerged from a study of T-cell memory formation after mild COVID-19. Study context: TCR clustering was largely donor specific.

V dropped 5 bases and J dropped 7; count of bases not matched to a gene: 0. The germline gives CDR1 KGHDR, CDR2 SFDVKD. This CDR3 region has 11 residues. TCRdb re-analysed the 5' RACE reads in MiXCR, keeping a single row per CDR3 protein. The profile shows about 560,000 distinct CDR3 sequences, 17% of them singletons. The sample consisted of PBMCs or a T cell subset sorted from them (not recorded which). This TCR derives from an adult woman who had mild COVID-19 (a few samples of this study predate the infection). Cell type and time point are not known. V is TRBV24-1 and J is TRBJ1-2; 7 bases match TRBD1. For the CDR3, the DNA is TGTGCCACCAGTGGACAGGGTGGCTACACCTTC. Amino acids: CATSGQGGYTF.